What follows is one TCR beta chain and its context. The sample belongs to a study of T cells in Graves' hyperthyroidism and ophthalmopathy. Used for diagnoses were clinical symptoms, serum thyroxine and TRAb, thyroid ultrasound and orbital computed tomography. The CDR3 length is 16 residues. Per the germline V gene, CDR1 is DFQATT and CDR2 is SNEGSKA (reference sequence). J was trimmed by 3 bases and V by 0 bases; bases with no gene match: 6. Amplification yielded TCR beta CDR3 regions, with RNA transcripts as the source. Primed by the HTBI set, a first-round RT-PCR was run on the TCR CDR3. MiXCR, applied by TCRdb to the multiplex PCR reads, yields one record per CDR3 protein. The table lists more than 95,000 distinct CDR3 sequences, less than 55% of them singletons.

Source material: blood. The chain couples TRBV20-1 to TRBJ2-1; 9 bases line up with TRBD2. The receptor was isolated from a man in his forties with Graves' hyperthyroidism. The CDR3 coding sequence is TGCAGTGCTAGAGACCCCTTAGCGGGAGACTACAATGAGCAGTTCTTC. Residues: CSARDPLAGDYNEQFF.